The source of this T cell receptor beta chain is a study of blood T cell repertoires in COVID-19. Clones were sequenced by immunoSEQ multiplex PCR, and TCRdb holds only the in-frame ones, with some missing. This table holds 240,000 or so clones, approximately 83% found once. This clone was detected only once. The receptor comes from a young man who had recovered from COVID-19. Sequenced sample: peripheral blood.

The CDR3 nucleotides are TGTGCCAGCAGCCCGGAGGGCACTGAAGCTTTCTTT. Translation: CASSPEGTEAFF. The V and J genes are TRBV7-9 and TRBJ1-1, with D uncertain. The ends were cut back, 5 bases at V and 4 bases at J, with 8 bases in the middle. The CDR3 is 12 residues long. The germline CDR1 and CDR2 sequences are SEHNR and FQNEAQ (reference sequence).